The source of this T cell receptor (beta chain) is a study of T-cell reconstitution after alpha-beta-depleted transplantation in children. Study findings and constraints: Reports say that about two months after transplant, the alpha-beta T cells came out of several hundred graft clones that had expanded. For some patients, TCRbeta diversity was high at day 60 because of recipient T cells and thymic progenitors that survived.

TCRbeta library preparation incorporated unique molecular identifiers. A single record per CDR3 protein comes from TCRdb applying MiXCR to the PCR reads. The sample records around 960,000 distinct CDR3 sequences, about 26% being singletons. The V gene lost 4 bases and the J gene lost 0 bases, with 11 bases spanning the gap. This CDR3 contains 15 residues. Germline CDR1 and CDR2: SEHNR and FQNEAQ (reference sequence). The table lists this clonotype with a few counts. Its antigen remains unknown. The clonotype comes from a boy under two years old who had a stem cell transplant for SCID, so the T cells may come from the graft donor. The chain couples TRBV7-9 to TRBJ2-3, with D unclear. Material: PBMCs, mostly from graft donor cells, obtained 360 days after TCRalphabeta/CD19-depleted stem cell transplant. The CDR3 coding sequence is TGTGCCAGCAGCTCCAGTCCCTTTAGCACAGATACGCAGTATTTT. It codes for CASSSSPFSTDTQYF.